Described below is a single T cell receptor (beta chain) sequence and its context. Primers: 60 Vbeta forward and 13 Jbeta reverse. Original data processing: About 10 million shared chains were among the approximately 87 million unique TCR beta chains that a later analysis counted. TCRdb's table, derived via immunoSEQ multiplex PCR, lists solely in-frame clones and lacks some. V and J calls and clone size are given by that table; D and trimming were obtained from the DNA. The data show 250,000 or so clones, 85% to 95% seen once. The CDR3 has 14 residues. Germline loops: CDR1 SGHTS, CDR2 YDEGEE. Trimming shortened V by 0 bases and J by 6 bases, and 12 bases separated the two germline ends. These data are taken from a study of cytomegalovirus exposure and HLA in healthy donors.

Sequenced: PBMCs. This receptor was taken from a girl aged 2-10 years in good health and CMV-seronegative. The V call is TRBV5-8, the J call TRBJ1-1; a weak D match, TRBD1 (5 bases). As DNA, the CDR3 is TGTGCCAGCAGCTTGGGGTTCAGGGATTCTGAAGCTTTCTTT. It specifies CASSLGFRDSEAFF.